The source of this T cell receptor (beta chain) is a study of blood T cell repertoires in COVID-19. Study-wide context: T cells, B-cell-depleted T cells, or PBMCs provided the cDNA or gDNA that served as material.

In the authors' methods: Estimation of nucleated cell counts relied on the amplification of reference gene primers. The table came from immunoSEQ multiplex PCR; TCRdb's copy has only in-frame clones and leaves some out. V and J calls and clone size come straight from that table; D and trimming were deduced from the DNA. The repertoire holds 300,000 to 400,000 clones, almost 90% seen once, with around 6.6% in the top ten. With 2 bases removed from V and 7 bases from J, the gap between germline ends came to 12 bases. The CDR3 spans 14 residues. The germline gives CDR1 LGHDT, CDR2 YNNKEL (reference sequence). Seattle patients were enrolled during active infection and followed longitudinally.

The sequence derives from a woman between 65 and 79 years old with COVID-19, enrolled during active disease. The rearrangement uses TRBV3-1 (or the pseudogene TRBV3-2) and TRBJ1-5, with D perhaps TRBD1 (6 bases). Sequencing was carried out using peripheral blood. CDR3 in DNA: TGTGCCAGCAGCCAAATACAGGGAAGCCAGCCCCAGCATTTT. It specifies CASSQIQGSQPQHF.